The 31 T cell receptor beta chains presented below share a single source sample, sequenced in a study of Ad26.COV2.S vaccination and SARS-CoV-2 variants. Treatment defined: around 19 received Ad26.COV2.S at low or high dose, single or two shots; 5 received placebo; per-sample allocation not given. Sampling happened 63 days after the first vaccine or placebo injection. The table came from immunoSEQ multiplex PCR; TCRdb's copy has only in-frame clones and leaves some out. The profile shows about 330,000 clones, 90% of them singletons. Sequenced here: peripheral blood, sampled in a trial of Ad26.COV2.S vaccine versus placebo. All receptors derive from a person aged 18-65 years who received the Ad26.COV2.S COVID-19 vaccine or a placebo.

The chain couples TRBV7-9 to TRBJ2-5, with D hard to call. The V gene lost 1 base and the J gene lost 5 bases, with 14 bases spanning the gap. Germline V gene lookup returns CDR1 SEHNR and CDR2 FQNEAQ (reference sequence). The CDR3 runs to 15 residues. The CDR3 is CASSLEFWVGETQYF. Written as DNA, the CDR3 is TGTGCCAGCAGCTTAGAGTTCTGGGTCGGCGAGACCCAGTACTTC.

The chain carries TRBV7-2 and TRBJ2-4, with D unclear. The V gene lost 7 bases and the J gene lost 0 bases, with 13 bases spanning the gap. CDR1 is SGHTA and CDR2 is FQGNSA in the germline V gene. This CDR3 has 15 amino acids. As DNA, the CDR3 is TGTGCCAGCACAGCGATAGGGCTAGCCAAAAACATTCAGTACTTC. Amino acid sequence: CASTAIGLAKNIQYF.

The gene calls are TRBV29-1 and TRBJ2-6; D possibly corresponds to TRBD1 (5 bases). CDR3 length: 15 amino acids. The germline V and J ends were trimmed by 4 bases and 0 bases, with 10 bases remaining between them. Germline V gene lookup returns CDR1 SQVTM and CDR2 ANQGSEA. CDR3 in amino acids: CSVVDKSSGANVLTF. CDR3 bases: TGCAGCGTTGTGGACAAGAGCTCTGGGGCCAACGTCCTGACTTTC.

The chain employs TRBV11-1 and TRBJ1-2; 8 bases map to TRBD1. The V gene's germline CDR1 is SGHAT and CDR2 FQDESV (reference sequence). CDR3 length equals 14 residues. With 5 bases clipped from V and 6 bases from J, the junction kept 8 bases outside the gene matches. CDR3 region: CASSPTGGGNGYTF. The CDR3 nucleotides are TGTGCCAGCAGCCCAACAGGGGGAGGCAATGGCTACACCTTC. Drawing the rest from reference TRBV11-1 and TRBJ1-2, the complete variable domain is EAEVAQSPRYKITEKSQAVAFWCDPISGHATLYWYRQILGQGPELLVQFQDESVVDDSQLPKDRFSAERLKGVDSTLKIQPAELGDSAMYLCASSPTGGGNGYTFGSGTRLTVV.

V usage is TRBV28 and J usage is TRBJ2-1; TRBD2 matches at 9 bases. CDR3 length: 16 amino acids. In germline, CDR1 is MDHEN, CDR2 SYDVKM. After removal of 2 bases from V and 6 bases from J, the junction contained 8 bases not matched to a gene. CDR3 coding DNA: TGTGCCAGCAGTTTACACACCGGGACTAGCCCCAATGAGCAGTTCTTC. As protein: CASSLHTGTSPNEQFF.

The chain combines TRBV27 with TRBJ2-3; TRBD2 is a possible D gene (6 bases). V was pared by 5 bases and J by 4 bases, with 10 bases between. This CDR3 has 13 residues. From germline, CDR1 is MNHEY and CDR2 SMNVEV (reference sequence). The CDR3 here is CASSPSGADTQYF. In DNA form, the CDR3 reads TGTGCCAGCAGTCCCTCGGGAGCAGATACGCAGTATTTT.

This chain connects TRBV18 to TRBJ1-1, with a weak D call TRBD1 (5 bases). V lost 3 bases and J lost 4, with 15 bases in between. Germline CDR1 KGHSH, CDR2 LQKENI. CDR3 length: 15 amino acids. The CDR3 bases are TGTGCCAGCTCACCTTTAACAGGATGGGGCACTGAAGCTTTCTTT. Protein product: CASSPLTGWGTEAFF.

The sample holds one count of this clone. The chain has TRBV10-2 and TRBJ1-1; D is uncertain. The ends were cut back, 3 bases at V and 4 bases at J, with 12 bases in the middle. Per germline, CDR1 WSHSY and CDR2 SAAADI. The CDR3 contains 14 residues. CDR3 loop: CASSDRSTSTEAFF. The CDR3 DNA is TGCGCCAGCAGTGACCGTTCAACGAGCACTGAAGCTTTCTTT.

The chain is built from TRBV5-4 and TRBJ2-1, with D unclear. This CDR3 has 18 residues. Germline-derived CDR1 and CDR2 are SGHNT and YYREEE (reference sequence). V lost 4 bases and J lost 0, with 20 bases in between. The CDR3 DNA follows: TGTGCCAGCAGCATTTCCACATTCGATCAGAGCTCCTACAATGAGCAGTTCTTC. It is translated as CASSISTFDQSSYNEQFF.

The chain links TRBV2 to TRBJ1-6; 7 positions match TRBD1. Per the germline V gene, CDR1 is SNHLY and CDR2 is FYNNEI. J lost 7 bases, V lost 5 bases, and 5 bases had no gene match. The CDR3 sequence is 14 residues long. CDR3 bases: TGTGCCAGCAGTACCCGCAGGGGGAATTCACCCCTCCACTTT. This encodes CASSTRRGNSPLHF.

The chain carries TRBV6-2 or TRBV6-3 and TRBJ2-3, with 8 bases fitting TRBD2. The V gene end was trimmed by 6 bases and the J gene end by 2 bases; junction bases not matched to a gene: 19. Germline V gene sequence: CDR1 MNHEY, CDR2 SVGEGT. There are 19 residues in the CDR3. Written as DNA, the CDR3 is TGTGCCAGCAGCTCCCCCTCGCCAGCGGGGGCCGTTTTCACAGATACGCAGTATTTT. Translating it yields CASSSPSPAGAVFTDTQYF.

The chain uses TRBV27 and TRBJ2-3; D is perhaps TRBD1 or TRBD2 (5 bases each). Between the trimmed V and J ends, which lost 3 bases and 6 bases, there was a span of 22 bases. The CDR3 runs 17 residues. Looked up from germline, CDR1 is MNHEY and CDR2 is SMNVEV (reference sequence). The CDR3 protein is CASSFPWGRTGWDTQYF. In nucleotides, the CDR3 is TGTGCCAGCAGTTTCCCTTGGGGCAGGACGGGGTGGGATACGCAGTATTTT.

J is TRBJ2-1 and V is TRBV4-2, with D perhaps matching TRBD2 (7 bases). CDR1 is LGHNA, CDR2 YNFKEQ, per germline. The CDR3 has 16 amino acids. Trimming stripped 0 bases from V and 4 bases from J, with 13 bases between. CDR3 protein: CASSQDMGGAYNEQFF. The CDR3 DNA follows: TGTGCCAGCAGCCAAGATATGGGGGGGGCGTACAATGAGCAGTTCTTC.

The V call is TRBV18, the J call TRBJ1-4; TRBD1 agrees at 11 bases. The ends lost 3 bases at V and 8 bases at J; junction bases unmatched: 8. The CDR3 loop spans 16 amino acids. Germline CDR1 and CDR2: KGHSH and LQKENI. The CDR3 nucleotides are TGTGCCAGCTCACCTCCAACGGGACAGGGGGAAGAAAAACTGTTTTTT. This encodes CASSPPTGQGEEKLFF.

The genes are TRBV5-4 and TRBJ2-7; D not resolved. This CDR3 has 12 amino acids. Germline CDR1 SGHNT, CDR2 YYREEE (reference sequence). Trimming shortened V by 3 bases and J by 4 bases, and 8 bases separated the two germline ends. In nucleotides, the CDR3 is TGTGCCAGCAGCTACGCTACTTACGAGCAGTACGTC. This sequence encodes CASSYATYEQYV.

The V and J genes are TRBV15 and TRBJ1-5, with D possibly matching TRBD1 (6 bases). The length of the CDR3 is 14 residues. Trimming took 7 bases from V and 4 from J, leaving 14 bases between them. From germline, CDR1 is LNHNV and CDR2 YYDKDF (reference sequence). In DNA form, the CDR3 reads TGTGCCACCACGAGGGGGGTCCCAAATCAGCCCCAGCATTTT. It encodes CATTRGVPNQPQHF.

The CDR3 spells CASSAKGQPQHF. The CDR3 DNA follows: TGTGCCAGCAGTGCTAAGGGGCAGCCCCAGCATTTT. J is TRBJ1-5 and V is TRBV12-3 or TRBV12-4; D is possibly TRBD1 (5 bases). V was pared by 5 bases and J by 7 bases, with 9 bases between. This CDR3 is built from 12 residues.

The chain couples TRBV4-1 to TRBJ2-1, with a tentative D call TRBD2 (6 bases). The germline V gene encodes CDR1 MGHRA and CDR2 YSYEKL. Trimming removed 4 bases at V and 9 bases at J, with 22 bases between. The CDR3 has 16 amino acids. CDR3: CASSLYGGPVSGEQFF. The CDR3 DNA follows: TGCGCCAGCAGCCTTTACGGAGGGCCGGTTAGCGGTGAGCAGTTCTTC.

This chain uses TRBV6-6 with TRBJ2-7; no clear D. V was shortened by 2 bases and J by 4 bases, with 9 bases between the two germline ends. The CDR3 is 13 residues long. Germline V gives CDR1 MNHNY, CDR2 SVGAGI (reference sequence). The chain's CDR3 is CASSYAGRYEQYF. In DNA, the CDR3 is TGTGCCAGCAGTTACGCCGGTCGATACGAGCAGTACTTC.

This chain joins TRBV6-2 or TRBV6-3 and TRBJ2-2; D gene unclear. V lost 1 base and J lost 3, with 12 bases in between. In germline, CDR1 is MNHEY, CDR2 SVGEGT. The CDR3 consists of 16 residues. For the CDR3, the DNA is TGTGCCAGCAGTTACTTTTTCCAGATAGACACCGGGGAGCTGTTTTTT. The encoded protein is CASSYFFQIDTGELFF.

This rearrangement joins TRBV4-1 to TRBJ2-3, with a tentative D call TRBD2 (6 bases). CDR1 and CDR2 from the germline V gene are MGHRA and YSYEKL. This CDR3 spans 15 amino acids. V lost 1 base and J 0 bases, leaving 8 bases between the germline ends. CDR3 sequence (DNA): TGCGCCAGCAGCCAAGCAGGACTAAGCACAGATACGCAGTATTTT. It codes for CASSQAGLSTDTQYF.

The rearrangement links TRBV28 to TRBJ1-1; D is unresolved. The CDR3 length is 11 residues. Germline lookup yields CDR1 MDHEN and CDR2 SYDVKM. The V end was cut by 6 bases, the J end by 8 bases, with 10 bases between. DNA of the CDR3: TGTGCCAGCAGCCTACAAACGGAAGCTTTCTTT. Translation gives CASSLQTEAFF.

The chain uses TRBV4-2 and TRBJ2-2, with D unresolved. Trimming removed 0 bases at V and 4 bases at J, with 12 bases between. This CDR3 has 16 amino acids. The germline gives CDR1 LGHNA, CDR2 YNFKEQ. The CDR3 bases are TGTGCCAGCAGCCAAGAAGGTGGAGACCCCACCGGGGAGCTGTTTTTT. As protein: CASSQEGGDPTGELFF.

The V gene is TRBV2, the J gene TRBJ2-1; 7 nucleotides agree with TRBD2. CDR3 length: 14 amino acids. The V segment lost 7 bases and the J segment 1 base; nucleotides outside the gene matches: 4. Germline lookup yields CDR1 SNHLY and CDR2 FYNNEI. The chain's CDR3 is CASTRGVSYNEQFF. The DNA of the CDR3 is TGTGCCAGCACCCGGGGGGTATCCTACAATGAGCAGTTCTTC.

The count of this clone is one. This sequence joins TRBV19 and TRBJ2-2; 13 positions match TRBD2. CDR3 length: 16 residues. V trimming: 6 bases; J trimming: 4 bases; junction bases outside the gene matches: 5. The germline V gene encodes CDR1 LNHDA and CDR2 SQIVND (reference sequence). This chain's CDR3 is CASSTGLAGVTGELFF. CDR3 bases: TGTGCCAGTAGCACCGGACTAGCGGGAGTCACCGGGGAGCTGTTTTTT.

The chain employs TRBV6-6 and TRBJ2-1; no firm D call. The CDR3 spans 15 residues. From germline, CDR1 is MNHNY and CDR2 SVGAGI (reference sequence). Trimming left V 0 bases short and J 9 bases short, with 15 bases between. CDR3 sequence reads: CASSYSGRKSVEQFF. CDR3 in DNA: TGTGCCAGCAGTTACTCGGGCAGGAAGTCTGTTGAGCAGTTCTTC.

The chain uses TRBV4-1 and TRBJ2-7, with TRBD1 as a possible D gene (6 bases). CDR1 is MGHRA and CDR2 is YSYEKL in the germline V gene. The CDR3 covers 15 residues. V dropped 6 bases and J dropped 0 bases, with 15 bases sitting between them. The CDR3 protein is CASSRDTQSSYEQYF. The DNA for the CDR3 is TGCGCCAGCAGTCGGGACACCCAGAGCTCCTACGAGCAGTACTTC.

In DNA form, the CDR3 reads TGTGCCAGCAGTTCCTACGACGAGCTGAACAATGAGCAGTTCTTC. This translates into CASSSYDELNNEQFF. V and J are TRBV7-9 and TRBJ2-1; D call uncertain. V lost 6 bases and J 5 bases, leaving 17 bases between the germline ends. The CDR3 has 15 amino acids. CDR1 and CDR2 (germline): SEHNR, FQNEAQ (reference sequence).

The sample holds one count of this clone. The chain joins TRBV9 to TRBJ2-2; 10 bases line up with TRBD2. The V gene's germline CDR1 is SGDLS and CDR2 YYNGEE. V dropped 6 bases and J dropped 5; count of bases not matched to a gene: 10. The CDR3 loop spans 16 amino acids. This CDR3 reads CASIMEREGLTGELFF. The CDR3 nucleotides read TGTGCCAGCATCATGGAGCGGGAGGGCCTGACCGGGGAGCTGTTTTTT.

The chain combines TRBV5-1 with TRBJ2-7; no definite D call. Germline values: CDR1 SGHRS, CDR2 YFSETQ. CDR3 length: 11 amino acids. V was pared by 0 bases and J by 6 bases, with 4 bases between. CDR3 nucleotide sequence: TGCGCCAGCAGCTTGGAGTCCGAGCAGTACTTC. The encoded protein is CASSLESEQYF.

This clone was counted a few times. This CDR3 reads CASSYSQGPYEQYV. The CDR3 nucleotides read TGTGCCAGCAGTTACTCGCAGGGGCCCTACGAGCAGTACGTC. This chain joins TRBV6-2 or TRBV6-3 and TRBJ2-7; D may be TRBD1 (6 bases). Germline CDR1 reads MNHEY; CDR2 reads SVGEGT. The germline V and J ends were trimmed by 0 bases and 2 bases, with 8 bases remaining between them. There are 14 residues in the CDR3.